This T cell receptor (beta chain) originates from a study of cytomegalovirus exposure and HLA in healthy donors. This clone was seen a few times. The CDR3 is 16 amino acids. Trimming cost V 0 bases and J 8 bases, with 16 bases left between them. Germline loops: CDR1 LGHNA, CDR2 YSLEER. The PCR employed 60 Vbeta primers together with 13 Jbeta primers. Method: immunoSEQ multiplex PCR; TCRdb's copy keeps in-frame clones and lacks some. Found here are 65,000 to 95,000 clones, approximately 79% of them singletons; the top ten hold about 2.5%. The specimen was PBMCs. The chain employs TRBV4-3 and TRBJ1-4; D is possibly TRBD1 (6 bases). The TCR originated in a man aged 30-40 years in good health and CMV-seronegative. The CDR3 DNA sequence: TGCGCCAGCAGCCAAGATCCCGGGACATCGGGGGAAAAACTGTTTTTT. Residues: CASSQDPGTSGEKLFF.